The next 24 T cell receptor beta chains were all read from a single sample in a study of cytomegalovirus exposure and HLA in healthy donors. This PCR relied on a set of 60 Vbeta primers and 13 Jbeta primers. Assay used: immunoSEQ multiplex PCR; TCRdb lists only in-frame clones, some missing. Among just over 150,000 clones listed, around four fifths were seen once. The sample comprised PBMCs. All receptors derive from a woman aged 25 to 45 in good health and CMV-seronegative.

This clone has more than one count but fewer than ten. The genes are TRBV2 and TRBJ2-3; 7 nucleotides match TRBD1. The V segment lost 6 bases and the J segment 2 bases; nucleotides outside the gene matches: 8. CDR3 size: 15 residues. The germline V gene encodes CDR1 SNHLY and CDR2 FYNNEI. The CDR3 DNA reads TGTGCCAGCAGCGCTGGACAGGTTGACACAGATACGCAGTATTTT. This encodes CASSAGQVDTDTQYF.

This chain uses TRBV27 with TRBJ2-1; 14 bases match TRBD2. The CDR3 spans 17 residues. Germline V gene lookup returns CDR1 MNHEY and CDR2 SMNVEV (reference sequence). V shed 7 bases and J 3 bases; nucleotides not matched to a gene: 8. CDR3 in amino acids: CASIGLAGGNFYNEQFF. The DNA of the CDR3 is TGTGCCAGCATAGGACTAGCGGGGGGCAACTTCTACAATGAGCAGTTCTTC.

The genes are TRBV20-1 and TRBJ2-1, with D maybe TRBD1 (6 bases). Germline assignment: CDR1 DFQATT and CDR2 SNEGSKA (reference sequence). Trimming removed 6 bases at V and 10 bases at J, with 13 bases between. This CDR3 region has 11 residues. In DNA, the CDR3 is TGCAGTGCCATGGAAACAGGGGAGCAGTTCTTC. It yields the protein CSAMETGEQFF.

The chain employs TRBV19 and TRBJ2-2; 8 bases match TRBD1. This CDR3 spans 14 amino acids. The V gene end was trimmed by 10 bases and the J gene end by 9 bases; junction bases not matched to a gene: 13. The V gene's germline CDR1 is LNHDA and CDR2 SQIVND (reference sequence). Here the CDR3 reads CATEEAGGLRELFF. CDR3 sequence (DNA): TGTGCCACGGAGGAGGCAGGGGGCCTCCGGGAGCTGTTTTTT.

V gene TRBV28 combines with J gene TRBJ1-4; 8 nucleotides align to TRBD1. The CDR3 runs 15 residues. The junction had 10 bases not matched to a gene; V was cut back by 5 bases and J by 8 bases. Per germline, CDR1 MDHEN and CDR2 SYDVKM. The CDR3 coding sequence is TGTGCCAGCAGTCCCTCCAGGGGGCAGGGGGAAAAACTGTTTTTT. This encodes CASSPSRGQGEKLFF. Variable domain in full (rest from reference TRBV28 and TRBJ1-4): DVKVTQSSRYLVKRTGEKVFLECVQDMDHENMFWYRQDPGLGLRLIYFSYDVKMKEKGDIPEGYSVSREKKERFSLILESASTNQTSMYLCASSPSRGQGEKLFFGSGTQLSVL.

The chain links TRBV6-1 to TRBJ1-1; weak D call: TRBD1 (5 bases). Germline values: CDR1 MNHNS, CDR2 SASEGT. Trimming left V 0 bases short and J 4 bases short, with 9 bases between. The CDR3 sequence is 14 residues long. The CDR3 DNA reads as TGTGCCAGCAGTGAAGCAGGAGACAGCACTGAAGCTTTCTTT. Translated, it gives CASSEAGDSTEAFF.

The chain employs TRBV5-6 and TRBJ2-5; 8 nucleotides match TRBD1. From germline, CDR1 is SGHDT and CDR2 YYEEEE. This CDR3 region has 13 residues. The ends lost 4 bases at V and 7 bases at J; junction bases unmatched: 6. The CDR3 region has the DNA TGTGCCAGCAGCCCAGGGGGCCTGGGGACCCAGTACTTC. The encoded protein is CASSPGGLGTQYF.

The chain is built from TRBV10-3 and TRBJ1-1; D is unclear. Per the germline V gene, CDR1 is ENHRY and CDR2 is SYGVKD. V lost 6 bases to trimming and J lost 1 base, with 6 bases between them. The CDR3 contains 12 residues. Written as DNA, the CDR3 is TGTGCCATCAGGACTGAGAACACTGAAGCTTTCTTT. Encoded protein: CAIRTENTEAFF.

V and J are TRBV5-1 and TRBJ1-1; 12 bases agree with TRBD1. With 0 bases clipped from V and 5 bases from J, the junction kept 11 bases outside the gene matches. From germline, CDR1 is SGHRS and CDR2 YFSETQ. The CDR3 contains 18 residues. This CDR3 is CASSLGDRGRGGRTEAFF. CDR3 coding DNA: TGCGCCAGCAGCTTGGGGGACAGGGGGCGCGGAGGAAGGACTGAAGCTTTCTTT.

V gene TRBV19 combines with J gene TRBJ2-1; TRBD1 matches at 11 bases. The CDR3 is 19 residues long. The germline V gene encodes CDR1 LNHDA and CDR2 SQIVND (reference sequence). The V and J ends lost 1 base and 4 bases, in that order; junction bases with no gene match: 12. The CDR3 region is CASSIGTGGYRPTYNEQFF. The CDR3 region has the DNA TGTGCCAGTAGTATAGGGACAGGGGGCTACAGACCTACTTACAATGAGCAGTTCTTC.

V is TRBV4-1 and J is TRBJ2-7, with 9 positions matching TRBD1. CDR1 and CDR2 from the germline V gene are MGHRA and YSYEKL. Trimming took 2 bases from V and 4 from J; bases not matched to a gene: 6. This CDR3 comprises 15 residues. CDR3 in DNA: TGCGCCAGCAGCCAATCTCCGGGACAGGGTTACGAGCAGTACTTC. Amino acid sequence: CASSQSPGQGYEQYF.

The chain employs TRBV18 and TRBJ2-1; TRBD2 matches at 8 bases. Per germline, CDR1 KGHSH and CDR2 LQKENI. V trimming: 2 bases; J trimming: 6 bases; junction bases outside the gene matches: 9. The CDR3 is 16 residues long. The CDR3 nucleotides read TGTGCCAGCTCACCAACTATTGGAGCGGGGGTCAATGAGCAGTTCTTC. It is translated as CASSPTIGAGVNEQFF.

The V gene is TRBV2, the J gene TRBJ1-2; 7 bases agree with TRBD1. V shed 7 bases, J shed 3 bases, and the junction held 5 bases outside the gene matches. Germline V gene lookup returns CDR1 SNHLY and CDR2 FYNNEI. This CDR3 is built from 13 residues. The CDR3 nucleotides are TGTGCCAGCAAGGGACAGCCCGACTATGGCTACACCTTC. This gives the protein CASKGQPDYGYTF.

CDR3 sequence reads: CASSYTSGAYNEQFF. The DNA for the CDR3 is TGTGCCAGCAGCTACACTAGCGGGGCCTACAATGAGCAGTTCTTC. The chain combines TRBV7-9 with TRBJ2-1, with 10 bases fitting TRBD2. Looked up from germline, CDR1 is SEHNR and CDR2 is FQNEAQ (reference sequence). The CDR3 totals 15 residues. The V segment lost 4 bases and the J segment 2 bases; nucleotides outside the gene matches: 2.

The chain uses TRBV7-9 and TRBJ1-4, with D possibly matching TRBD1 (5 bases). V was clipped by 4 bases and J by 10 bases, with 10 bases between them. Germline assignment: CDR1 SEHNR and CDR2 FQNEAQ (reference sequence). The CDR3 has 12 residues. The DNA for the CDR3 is TGTGCCAGCAGCTCCCAGGGAGGAAAACTGTTTTTT. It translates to CASSSQGGKLFF. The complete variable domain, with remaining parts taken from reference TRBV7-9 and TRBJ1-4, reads DTGVSQNPRHKITKRGQNVTFRCDPISEHNRLYWYRQTLGQGPEFLTYFQNEAQLEKSRLLSDRFSAERPKGSFSTLEIQRTEQGDSAMYLCASSSQGGKLFFGSGTQLSVL.

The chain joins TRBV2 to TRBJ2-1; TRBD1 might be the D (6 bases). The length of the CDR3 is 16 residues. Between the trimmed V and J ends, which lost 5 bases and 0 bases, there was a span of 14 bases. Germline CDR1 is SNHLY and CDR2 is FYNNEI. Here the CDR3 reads CASSLRDTYSYNEQFF. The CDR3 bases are TGTGCCAGCAGTCTACGGGACACCTACTCCTACAATGAGCAGTTCTTC.

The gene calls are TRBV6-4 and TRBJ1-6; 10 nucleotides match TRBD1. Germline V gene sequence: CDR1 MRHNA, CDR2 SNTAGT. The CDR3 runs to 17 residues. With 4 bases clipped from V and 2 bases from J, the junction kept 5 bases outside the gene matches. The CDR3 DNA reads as TGTGCCAGCAGTGGGCGGGACAGGGGTGCCTATAATTCACCCCTCCACTTT. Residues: CASSGRDRGAYNSPLHF.

The CDR3 region has the DNA TGTGCCAGCAGCTTCTTCGGGGGTTCCTACGAGCAGTACTTC. Its protein is CASSFFGGSYEQYF. The V call is TRBV11-1, the J call TRBJ2-7, with D possibly matching TRBD2 (6 bases). The V end was cut by 3 bases, the J end by 1 base, with 10 bases between. The CDR3 has 14 amino acids. Germline V gene sequence: CDR1 SGHAT, CDR2 FQDESV (reference sequence).

The CDR3 loop is CASSLNLDTQYF. The CDR3 DNA follows: TGTGCCAGCAGCTTAAACTTGGATACGCAGTATTTT. The V and J genes are TRBV11-1 and TRBJ2-3; D gene uncertain. Trimming took 2 bases from V and 6 from J, leaving 6 bases between them. Germline V lookup: CDR1 SGHAT, CDR2 FQDESV (reference sequence). The CDR3 extends over 12 amino acids.

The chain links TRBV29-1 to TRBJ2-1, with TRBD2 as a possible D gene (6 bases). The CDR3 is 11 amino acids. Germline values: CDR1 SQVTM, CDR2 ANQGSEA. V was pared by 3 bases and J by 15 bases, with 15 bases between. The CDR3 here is CSVDGRGAGFF. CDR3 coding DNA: TGCAGCGTTGATGGGCGGGGCGCCGGGTTCTTC.

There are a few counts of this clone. The CDR3 sequence: CASSIDRQGFSPLHF. CDR3 DNA sequence: TGCGCCAGCAGCATCGACAGACAGGGTTTTTCACCCCTCCACTTT. V and J are TRBV5-1 and TRBJ1-6; 7 bases match TRBD1. CDR1 is SGHRS and CDR2 is YFSETQ in the germline V gene. The V gene end was trimmed by 4 bases and the J gene end by 9 bases; junction bases not matched to a gene: 10. This CDR3 comprises 15 residues.

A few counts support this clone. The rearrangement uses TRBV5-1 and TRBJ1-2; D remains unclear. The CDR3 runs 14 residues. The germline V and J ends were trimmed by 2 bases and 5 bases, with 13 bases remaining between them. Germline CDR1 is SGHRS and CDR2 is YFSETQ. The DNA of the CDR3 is TGCGCCAGCAGCTTAGGCAGACACGGATATGGCTACACCTTC. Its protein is CASSLGRHGYGYTF.

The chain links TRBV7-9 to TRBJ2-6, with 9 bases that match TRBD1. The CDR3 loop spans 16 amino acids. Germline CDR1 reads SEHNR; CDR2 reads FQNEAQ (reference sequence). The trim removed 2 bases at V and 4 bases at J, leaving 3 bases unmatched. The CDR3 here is CASSLTGGGGANVLTF. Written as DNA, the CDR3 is TGTGCCAGCAGCTTAACAGGGGGCGGGGGGGCCAACGTCCTGACTTTC.

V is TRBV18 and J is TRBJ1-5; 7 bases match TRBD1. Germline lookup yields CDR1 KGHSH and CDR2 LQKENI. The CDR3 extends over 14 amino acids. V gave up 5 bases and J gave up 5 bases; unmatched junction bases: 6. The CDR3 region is CASSEGAIDQPQHF. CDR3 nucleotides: TGTGCCAGCTCAGAGGGGGCAATTGATCAGCCCCAGCATTTT.